Detailed here is one T cell receptor (beta chain). CDR1 is LGHDT, CDR2 YNNKEL, per germline (reference sequence). Trimming cost V 3 bases and J 8 bases; bases outside gene matches: 9. The CDR3 has 15 residues. The sample is drawn from a study of blood T cell repertoires in COVID-19. Study-level background: Cohort 3 donors were reported recovered after two negative PCRs, clearance, or symptom resolution. The cDNA or gDNA used as material had been derived from T cells, B-cell-depleted T cells, or PBMCs.

Clones were sequenced by immunoSEQ multiplex PCR, and TCRdb holds only the in-frame ones, with some missing. Among about 210,000 clones listed, roughly 91% were seen once. Sequencing input: PBMCs or T cells enriched from blood (not recorded which). The chain joins TRBV3-1 (or the pseudogene TRBV3-2) to TRBJ2-1; 8 nucleotides align to TRBD2. This receptor was obtained from a man aged 25-45 years in a cohort exposed to, infected with or recovered from COVID-19 (not recorded which). The CDR3 DNA follows: TGTGCCAGCAGCCAGCTAGGCGGGAGGTATGATGAGCAGTTCTTC. Translation gives CASSQLGGRYDEQFF.